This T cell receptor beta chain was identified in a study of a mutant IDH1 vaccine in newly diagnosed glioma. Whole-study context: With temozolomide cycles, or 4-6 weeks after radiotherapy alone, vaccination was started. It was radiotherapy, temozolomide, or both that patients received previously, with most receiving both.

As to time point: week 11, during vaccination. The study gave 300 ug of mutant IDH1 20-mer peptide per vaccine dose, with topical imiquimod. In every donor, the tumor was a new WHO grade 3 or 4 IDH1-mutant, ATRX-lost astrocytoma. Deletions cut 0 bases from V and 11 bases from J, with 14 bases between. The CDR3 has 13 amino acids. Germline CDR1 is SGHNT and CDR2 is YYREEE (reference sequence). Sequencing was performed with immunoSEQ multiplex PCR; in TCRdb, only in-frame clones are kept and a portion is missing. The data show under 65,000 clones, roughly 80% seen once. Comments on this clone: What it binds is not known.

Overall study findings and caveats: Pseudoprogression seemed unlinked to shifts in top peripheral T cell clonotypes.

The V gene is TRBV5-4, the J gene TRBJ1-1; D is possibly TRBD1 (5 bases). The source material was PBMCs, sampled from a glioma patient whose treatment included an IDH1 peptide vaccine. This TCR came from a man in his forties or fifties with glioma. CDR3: CASSLAGGTMAFF. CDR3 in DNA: TGTGCCAGCAGCTTGGCCGGGGGTACCATGGCTTTCTTT. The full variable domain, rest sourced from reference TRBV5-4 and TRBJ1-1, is ETGVTQSPTHLIKTRGQQVTLRCSSQSGHNTVSWYQQALGQGPQFIFQYYREEENGRGNFPPRFSGLQFPNYSSELNVNALELDDSALYLCASSLAGGTMAFFGQGTRLTVV.